These 29 T cell receptor beta chains were all obtained from the same sample, sequenced in a study of T cells after yellow fever vaccination. TCRdb passed the 5' RACE reads through MiXCR, listing each CDR3 protein once. The data show around 530,000 distinct CDR3 sequences, less than 20% seen once. This sample comprised PBMCs, obtained around 5 days after the first yellow fever vaccination. Receptors originate from a man aged 18 to 30 who received the YFV17D yellow fever vaccine.

CDR3 loop: CASAIGQGGYGYTF. CDR3 sequence (DNA): TGTGCCAGCGCCATAGGACAGGGAGGTTATGGCTACACCTTC. The J gene is TRBJ1-2, the V gene TRBV6-1, with TRBD1 matching over 8 bases. The trim removed 8 bases at V and 5 bases at J, leaving 10 bases unmatched. The CDR3 is 14 amino acids. Germline V gene sequence: CDR1 MNHNS, CDR2 SASEGT.

V gene TRBV18 combines with J gene TRBJ2-6; no firm D call. Germline V gene sequence: CDR1 KGHSH, CDR2 LQKENI. The CDR3 has 15 residues. The V end lost 1 base, the J end lost 4 bases, and 8 bases lay between the germline ends. This CDR3 reads CASSPRQPGANVLTF. CDR3 in DNA: TGTGCCAGCTCACCACGGCAGCCCGGGGCCAACGTCCTGACTTTC. Full variable domain (rest looked up from reference TRBV18 and TRBJ2-6): NAGVMQNPRHLVRRRGQEARLRCSPMKGHSHVYWYRQLPEEGLKFMVYLQKENIIDESGMPKERFSAEFPKEGPSILRIQQVVRGDSAAYFCASSPRQPGANVLTFGAGSRLTVL.

The rearrangement links TRBV5-5 to TRBJ2-4; no clear D. Germline CDR1 is SGHKS and CDR2 is YYEKEE (reference sequence). This CDR3 spans 13 amino acids. V was cut by 4 bases and J by 5 bases, with 10 bases left in between. CDR3 sequence reads: CASSTPPENIQYF. The CDR3 nucleotides read TGTGCCAGCAGCACACCTCCGGAAAACATTCAGTACTTC.

The chain recombines TRBV5-1 with TRBJ1-6; D call uncertain. The CDR3 sequence is 16 residues long. Germline-derived CDR1 and CDR2 are SGHRS and YFSETQ. Trimming took 4 bases from V and 0 from J, leaving 11 bases between them. The CDR3 sequence is CASSASGSSYNSPLHF. CDR3 nucleotide sequence: TGCGCCAGCAGCGCCTCCGGGAGCTCCTATAATTCACCCCTCCACTTT.

This chain joins TRBV12-3 or TRBV12-4 and TRBJ2-7; no definite D call. CDR3 size: 12 residues. V lost 5 bases and J lost 2, with 7 bases in between. The CDR3 reads CASSAATYEQYV. The CDR3 bases are TGTGCCAGCAGTGCGGCCACCTACGAGCAGTACGTC.

This clonotype was found a few times. This chain joins TRBV20-1 and TRBJ1-6, with TRBD1 identical over 7 bases. CDR3 length equals 14 residues. The V and J ends lost 1 base and 10 bases, in that order; junction bases with no gene match: 7. Germline CDR1 reads DFQATT; CDR2 reads SNEGSKA (reference sequence). In DNA form, the CDR3 reads TGCAGTGCTAGAGGACAGGGAAAGGAGTCACCCCTCCACTTT. It translates to CSARGQGKESPLHF.

Remarks on this clonotype: The junction departs from germline at one end; a sequencing error may be responsible. The CDR3 coding sequence is TGTGCTAGCAGCTTAGACGGCCTAGCCGGCGAGACCCAGTACTTC. It encodes CASSLDGLAGETQYF. V and J are TRBV7-7 and TRBJ2-5; D may be TRBD2 (5 bases). The CDR3 runs to 15 residues. Germline V gene data show CDR1 as SSHAT and CDR2 as FNYEAQ (reference sequence).

The genes are TRBV3-1 and TRBJ1-5, with D unclear. V was pared by 0 bases and J by 6 bases, with 6 bases between. CDR1 and CDR2 from the germline V gene are LGHDT and YNNKEL (reference sequence). This CDR3 has 13 residues. CDR3 in DNA: TGTGCCAGCAGCCAAGATGGTCTTCAGCCCCAGCATTTT. It codes for CASSQDGLQPQHF.

This clonotype was counted at least ten times. The chain joins TRBV3-1 to TRBJ2-3; TRBD2 aligns across 14 bases. The CDR3 contains 16 residues. V shed 4 bases and J 2 bases; nucleotides not matched to a gene: 2. Per the germline V gene, CDR1 is LGHDT and CDR2 is YNNKEL (reference sequence). CDR3 bases: TGTGCCAGCAGCCGACTAGCGGGGGGGGCCACAGATACGCAGTATTTT. It is translated as CASSRLAGGATDTQYF.

This clonotype was counted a few times. The rearrangement uses TRBV20-1 and TRBJ1-5; no clear D. Trimming removed 3 bases at V and 0 bases at J, with 12 bases between. Per the germline V gene, CDR1 is DFQATT and CDR2 is SNEGSKA (reference sequence). The CDR3 covers 15 residues. The CDR3 is CSASVGNPSNQPQHF. CDR3 nucleotides: TGCAGTGCTAGTGTGGGAAATCCTAGCAATCAGCCCCAGCATTTT.

This sequence joins TRBV11-2 and TRBJ2-1; a weak D match, TRBD1 (6 bases). V shed 6 bases and J shed 5 bases, with 14 bases lying between them. CDR1 and CDR2 (germline): SGHAT, FQNNGV. The CDR3 contains 14 residues. The CDR3 coding sequence is TGTGCCAGCAGTTCCCACAGGGAGAACAATGAGCAGTTCTTC. Encoded protein: CASSSHRENNEQFF. The full variable domain, rest sourced from reference TRBV11-2 and TRBJ2-1, is EAGVAQSPRYKIIEKRQSVAFWCNPISGHATLYWYQQILGQGPKLLIQFQNNGVVDDSQLPKDRFSAERLKGVDSTLKIQPAKLEDSAVYLCASSSHRENNEQFFGPGTRLTVL.

This chain uses TRBV5-1 with TRBJ2-5, with 10 bases lining up with TRBD1. Germline loops: CDR1 SGHRS, CDR2 YFSETQ. CDR3 length equals 17 residues. V gave up 0 bases and J gave up 2 bases; unmatched junction bases: 7. The CDR3 protein is CASSLAPGQGIQETQYF. CDR3 DNA sequence: TGCGCCAGCAGCTTGGCGCCGGGACAGGGGATTCAAGAGACCCAGTACTTC.

The J gene is TRBJ2-5, the V gene TRBV4-1; no clear D. Germline V gene data show CDR1 as MGHRA and CDR2 as YSYEKL. The CDR3 is 16 residues long. Trimming shortened V by 0 bases and J by 2 bases, and 13 bases separated the two germline ends. CDR3 sequence reads: CASSQEGYALQETQYF. The CDR3 DNA reads TGCGCCAGCAGCCAAGAGGGCTACGCCCTACAAGAGACCCAGTACTTC.

This clonotype has only a few counts. The chain has TRBV20-1 and TRBJ1-1; 8 bases line up with TRBD1. This CDR3 spans 15 amino acids. From germline, CDR1 is DFQATT and CDR2 SNEGSKA (reference sequence). After removal of 4 bases from V and 0 bases from J, the junction contained 7 bases not matched to a gene. CDR3 region: CSATPGGAVNTEAFF. CDR3 nucleotides: TGCAGTGCTACCCCAGGGGGCGCTGTGAACACTGAAGCTTTCTTT.

This clonotype was detected only a few times. The chain recombines TRBV3-1 with TRBJ2-1; TRBD2 matches at 8 bases. Germline CDR1 and CDR2: LGHDT and YNNKEL (reference sequence). The CDR3 loop spans 15 amino acids. J gave up 8 bases and V 3 bases, and 9 bases lay outside the gene matches. The CDR3 spells CASSQPGLGIDEQFF. CDR3 DNA sequence: TGTGCCAGCAGCCAGCCGGGACTAGGGATTGATGAGCAGTTCTTC.

The chain uses TRBV10-3 and TRBJ2-1; 8 bases align to TRBD2. The CDR3 contains 14 residues. The V gene end was trimmed by 11 bases and the J gene end by 5 bases; junction bases not matched to a gene: 11. Germline loops: CDR1 ENHRY, CDR2 SYGVKD. CDR3 in DNA: TGTGCCGTGCAGGGCGGGGGGCCAAACAATGAGCAGTTCTTC. This translates into CAVQGGGPNNEQFF.

J is TRBJ2-1 and V is TRBV7-9; 14 bases map to TRBD2. V was pared by 4 bases and J by 10 bases, with 3 bases of the junction left unmatched. The CDR3 covers 14 residues. CDR1 SEHNR and CDR2 FQNEAQ come from the germline V gene (reference sequence). DNA of the CDR3: TGTGCCAGCAGCTGGGGACTAGCGGGGGAGGAGCAGTTCTTC. Translated: CASSWGLAGEEQFF.

The sample holds many counts of this clonotype. This chain joins TRBV3-1 and TRBJ2-3, with D maybe TRBD2 (5 bases). Between the trimmed V and J ends, which lost 1 base and 7 bases, there was a span of 12 bases. The CDR3 is 14 residues long. CDR1 is LGHDT and CDR2 is YNNKEL in the germline V gene (reference sequence). Here the CDR3 DNA reads TGTGCCAGCAGCCAAGCGGAGGCCGTATATACGCAGTATTTT. Residues: CASSQAEAVYTQYF.

This clonotype was seen just once. This sequence joins TRBV7-9 and TRBJ1-4; D is possibly TRBD1 (5 bases). Germline-derived CDR1 and CDR2 are SEHNR and FQNEAQ (reference sequence). This CDR3 has 13 residues. Trimming cost V 5 bases and J 11 bases, with 15 bases left between them. CDR3 sequence: CASSPEGRPKLFF. The CDR3 bases are TGTGCCAGCAGCCCCGAGGGGCGCCCGAAACTGTTTTTT.

The chain combines TRBV5-1 with TRBJ1-6, with D maybe TRBD1 (5 bases). This CDR3 contains 14 residues. The V gene's germline CDR1 is SGHRS and CDR2 YFSETQ. V was pared by 7 bases and J by 7 bases, with 15 bases between. This CDR3 is CASRLWGENSPLHF. The CDR3 DNA sequence: TGCGCCAGCCGGTTATGGGGCGAAAATTCACCCCTCCACTTT.

This clonotype was seen more than once but under ten times. The chain combines TRBV7-9 with TRBJ1-2; D is uncertain. This CDR3 spans 12 amino acids. V was clipped by 2 bases and J by 6 bases, with 7 bases between them. In germline, CDR1 is SEHNR, CDR2 FQNEAQ (reference sequence). CDR3 protein: CASSLRLDGYTF. The CDR3 nucleotides are TGTGCCAGCAGCTTAAGACTGGATGGCTACACCTTC.

The CDR3 DNA follows: TGTGCCAGCAGCCCAAGGGTGGGACTTTACAATGAGCAGTTCTTC. Protein: CASSPRVGLYNEQFF. V and J are TRBV11-3 and TRBJ2-1; tentatively, D is TRBD2 (6 bases). This CDR3 comprises 15 residues. Trimming stripped 5 bases from V and 4 bases from J, with 15 bases between. Germline lookup yields CDR1 SGHNT and CDR2 YENEEA.

This clonotype has a handful of counts. The chain has TRBV5-5 and TRBJ2-3, with 10 bases identical to TRBD2. V was clipped by 4 bases and J by 2 bases; unmatched bases: 7. The length of the CDR3 is 16 residues. Germline V gene sequence: CDR1 SGHKS, CDR2 YYEKEE (reference sequence). CDR3 sequence: CASSLLAGAFTDTQYF. Here the CDR3 DNA reads TGTGCCAGCAGCCTTCTAGCGGGGGCCTTCACAGATACGCAGTATTTT.

This clonotype was seen a few times. The chain links TRBV18 to TRBJ2-7; no definite D call. CDR3 length: 14 amino acids. Trimming took off 2 bases at V and 0 bases at J, with 8 bases between the two ends. Germline V gene data show CDR1 as KGHSH and CDR2 as LQKENI. CDR3 sequence: CASSPKQSSYEQYF. The CDR3 DNA sequence: TGTGCCAGCTCACCAAAACAGAGCTCCTACGAGCAGTACTTC.

This clonotype was seen only a few times. V usage is TRBV4-3 and J usage is TRBJ2-3; D unresolved. The CDR3 extends over 15 amino acids. Trimming removed 4 bases at V and 2 bases at J, with 13 bases between. From germline, CDR1 is LGHNA and CDR2 YSLEER. CDR3 amino acids: CASSPDPVYTDTQYF. The DNA of the CDR3 is TGCGCCAGCAGCCCTGACCCGGTCTACACAGATACGCAGTATTTT.

The chain joins TRBV20-1 to TRBJ2-3; D might be TRBD2 (7 bases). The CDR3 has 15 amino acids. The germline gives CDR1 DFQATT, CDR2 SNEGSKA (reference sequence). Trimming left V 4 bases short and J 0 bases short, with 14 bases between. CDR3 amino acids: CSATPRGASTDTQYF. The CDR3 region has the DNA TGCAGTGCTACCCCTCGGGGGGCTAGCACAGATACGCAGTATTTT.

The chain carries TRBV18 and TRBJ2-2; 8 nucleotides line up with TRBD1. Germline V lookup: CDR1 KGHSH, CDR2 LQKENI. The ends lost 3 bases at V and 4 bases at J; junction bases unmatched: 4. The CDR3 runs 15 residues. CDR3 amino acids: CASSPTGETTGELFF. The CDR3 DNA sequence: TGTGCCAGCTCACCGACAGGGGAGACCACCGGGGAGCTGTTTTTT.

This clonotype turned up a few times. An end of the junction differs from the germline gene, which may be a read error. This chain connects TRBV28 to TRBJ1-5, with TRBD1 as a possible D gene (5 bases). The germline V gene has CDR1 MDHEN and CDR2 SYDVKM. The CDR3 extends over 11 amino acids. The chain's CDR3 is CASSKAARGEF. The CDR3 DNA sequence: TGTGCCAGCAGTAAGGCGGCGCGAGGGGAATTT.

The chain is built from TRBV3-1 and TRBJ2-5; 10 bases line up with TRBD2. V shed 4 bases, J shed 2 bases, and the junction held 7 bases outside the gene matches. The CDR3 has 16 amino acids. The germline V gene encodes CDR1 LGHDT and CDR2 YNNKEL (reference sequence). The CDR3, as DNA: TGTGCCAGCAGCCGCTCCAGCGGGGGGGAACAAGAGACCCAGTACTTC. Amino acids: CASSRSSGGEQETQYF.